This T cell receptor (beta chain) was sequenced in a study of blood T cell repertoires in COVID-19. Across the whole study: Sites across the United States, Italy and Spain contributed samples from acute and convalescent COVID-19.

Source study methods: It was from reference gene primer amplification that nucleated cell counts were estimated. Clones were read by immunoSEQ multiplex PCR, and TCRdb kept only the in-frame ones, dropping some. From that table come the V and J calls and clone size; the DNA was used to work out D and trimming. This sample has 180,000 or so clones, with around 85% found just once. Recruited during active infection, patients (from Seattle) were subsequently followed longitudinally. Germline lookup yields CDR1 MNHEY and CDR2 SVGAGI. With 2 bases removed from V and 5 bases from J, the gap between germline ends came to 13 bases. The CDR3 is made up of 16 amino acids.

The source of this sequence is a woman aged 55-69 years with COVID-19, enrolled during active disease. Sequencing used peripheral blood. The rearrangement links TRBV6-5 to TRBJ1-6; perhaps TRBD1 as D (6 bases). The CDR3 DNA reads TGTGCCAGCAGTTACGGGGACAAGCCCCATAATTCACCCCTCCACTTT. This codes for CASSYGDKPHNSPLHF.